A selection of T cell receptor beta chains follows, all from one sample in a study of read filtering for tumor transcriptome and immune sequencing. TCRdb independently ran MiXCR on the reads; one entry per CDR3 protein. The sample lists 85,000 to 100,000 distinct CDR3 sequences, under 25% seen once, with approximately 10% in the top ten. The sequencing input was a population of CD138-negative cells sorted from bone marrow. The receptors come from a donor at least 40 years old with multiple myeloma. Each CDR3 is given with its conserved first and last residue. A D gene is named only where the DNA matches it firmly. Size is omitted from some rows. Given values are once, few, many or a class for expanded clones.

v_gene	abundance	d_gene	j_gene	CDR3nt	CDR3aa
TRBV6-2/TRBV6-3	many	TRBD1	TRBJ1-5	TGTGCCAGCAGTTCCAGGGACAGGGTCAATCAGCCCCAGCATTTT	CASSSRDRVNQPQHF
TRBV5-1	many	NA	TRBJ2-1	TGCGCCAGCAGCTTGTACGGGGAGAGATACAATGAGCAGTTCTTC	CASSLYGERYNEQFF
TRBV5-1	many	NA	TRBJ2-7	TGCGCCAGCAGCTTGGAGGTCCACGGCTACGAGCAGTACTTC	CASSLEVHGYEQYF
TRBV5-1	many	NA	TRBJ2-7	TGCGCCAGCAGCTTGGATAGCGCAGCGTACGAGCAGTACTTC	CASSLDSAAYEQYF
TRBV7-3	many	TRBD2	TRBJ2-3	TGTGCCAGCAGCTCTAGCGGGGGCAGCACAGATACGCAGTATTTT	CASSSSGGSTDTQYF
TRBV5-1	few	TRBD2	TRBJ2-7	TGCGCCAGCAGCACGACCGGGACTAGCGGGGACGAGCAGTACTTC	CASSTTGTSGDEQYF
TRBV7-9	many	NA	TRBJ2-1	TGTGCCAGCAGCTTAGGCCAGGGATACGAGCAGTTCTTC	CASSLGQGYEQFF
TRBV4-1	many	NA	TRBJ1-4	TGCGCCAGCAGCCAAGTGGCGAGCAGGGGTGCAGGTAATGAAAAACTGTTTTTT	CASSQVASRGAGNEKLFF
TRBV5-1	NA	NA	TRBJ1-1	TGCGCCAGCAGCCGGCGGAGGAACACTGAAGCTTTCTTT	CASSRRRNTEAFF
TRBV5-6	many	TRBD1	TRBJ2-6	TGTGCCAGCAGCCCCACAGGGGCTGGGGCCAACGTCCTGACTTTC	CASSPTGAGANVLTF
TRBV6-5	NA	NA	TRBJ1-1	TGTGCCAGCAGTTACTCGTGGGGGTGGGCAGACACTGAAGCTTTCTTT	CASSYSWGWADTEAFF
TRBV7-2	NA	TRBD1	TRBJ2-3	TGTGCCAGCAGCCGGGGGGGACAGGGGGTGAATACGCAGTATTTT	CASSRGGQGVNTQYF
TRBV29-1	many	NA	TRBJ1-5	TGCAGCGTTAGGGAACAGGGCCCTAGCAATCAGCCCCAGCATTTT	CSVREQGPSNQPQHF
TRBV5-1	many	TRBD2	TRBJ2-1	TGCGCCAGCAGCCCCATTCCCCCACTAGCGGGGGGTACCTACAATGAGCAGTTCTTC	CASSPIPPLAGGTYNEQFF
TRBV20-1	few	NA	TRBJ2-7	TGCAGTGCTAGTATCAACTACGAGCAGTACTTC	CSASINYEQYF
TRBV27	many	NA	TRBJ2-2	TGTGCCAGCAGTTTTTTTGGAGGGGGCGACACCGGGGAGCTGTTTTTT	CASSFFGGGDTGELFF
TRBV12-3/TRBV12-4	many	NA	TRBJ2-1	TGTGCCAGCAGTTTAGCGCTTGGCGCAGGGGGAGGTGAGCAGTTCTTC	CASSLALGAGGGEQFF
TRBV27	NA	NA	TRBJ1-1	TGTGCCAGCAGTCTCGGCGGGTTTAGCACTGAAGCTTTCTTT	CASSLGGFSTEAFF
TRBV2	many	NA	TRBJ1-1	TGTGCCAGCACCCCCCTCCGGGTAAGAACTGAAGCTTTCTTT	CASTPLRVRTEAFF
TRBV7-9	many	TRBD2	TRBJ2-1	TGTGCCAGCAGCCCTGGTTGGAGCGGGGGGTATAATGAGCAGTTCTTC	CASSPGWSGGYNEQFF
TRBV6-6	few	TRBD1	TRBJ1-1	TGTGCCAGCAGTTTCGGGACAGGGGTCATGAACACTGAAGCTTTCTTT	CASSFGTGVMNTEAFF
TRBV29-1	many	TRBD1	TRBJ2-5	TGCAGCGCCCCGGGACAGGGGGCGGGGGAGACCCAGTACTTC	CSAPGQGAGETQYF
TRBV2	many	NA	TRBJ2-2	TGTGCCAGCCTCCGGGCGGTAGCCTCCACCGGGGAGCTGTTTTTT	CASLRAVASTGELFF
TRBV15	many	TRBD2	TRBJ2-1	TGTGCCACCAGCAGAGATAGCGGGGAGGATGAGCAGTTCTTC	CATSRDSGEDEQFF
TRBV6-2/TRBV6-3	many	NA	TRBJ2-2	TGTGCCAGCATGCGGGGTTCGAACACCGGGGAGCTGTTTTTT	CASMRGSNTGELFF
TRBV12-3/TRBV12-4	NA	NA	TRBJ2-2	TGTGCCAGCAGTTTCGGTGCCCTTCGGCCCGGGGAGCTGTTTTTT	CASSFGALRPGELFF
TRBV18	NA	NA	TRBJ1-1	TGTGCCAGCTCGCCCAGCTCCGGGGTGAACACTGAAGCTTTCTTT	CASSPSSGVNTEAFF
TRBV11-3	many	TRBD2	TRBJ2-1	TGTGCCAGCAGCCGGACTAGCGGGGGTCATTACAATGAGCAGTTCTTC	CASSRTSGGHYNEQFF
TRBV5-4	few	NA	TRBJ2-7	TGTGCCAGCAGCTTGGTACCGGACTCCTACGAGCAGTACTTC	CASSLVPDSYEQYF
TRBV11-2	many	NA	TRBJ2-3	TGTGCCAGCACCCTTAGGGATTCAGATACGCAGTATTTT	CASTLRDSDTQYF
TRBV28	NA	TRBD2	TRBJ2-5	TGTGCCCTCCCGACTAGCGGGGGAACAATGGCCCAGTACTTC	CALPTSGGTMAQYF
TRBV7-9	few	NA	TRBJ2-7	TGTGCCAGCAGGCAGGGGGGCGGCTCCTACGAGCAGTACTTC	CASRQGGGSYEQYF
TRBV28	few	NA	TRBJ1-2	TGTGCCAGCAGTTTATATCGGGGGCCCGGCTACACCTTC	CASSLYRGPGYTF
TRBV5-1	NA	TRBD1	TRBJ2-1	TGCGCCAGCAGAGGACAGGGGGTTTTGAATGAGCGGCTCTTC	CASRGQGVLNERLF
TRBV3-1	NA	NA	TRBJ2-7	TGTGCCAGCAGCTCTCCCGGACAGACCTACGAGCAGTACTTC	CASSSPGQTYEQYF
TRBV20-1	NA	NA	TRBJ1-2	TGCAGTGCTACCCGGCAGGGTTCCGGCGGTGGCTACACCTTC	CSATRQGSGGGYTF
TRBV7-2	many	NA	TRBJ2-1	TGTGCCAGCAGCCGCGCCGACTCCTACAATGAGCAGTTCTTC	CASSRADSYNEQFF
TRBV5-4	few	TRBD1	TRBJ2-7	TGTGCCAGCAGCCCCGGACAGGTTAGCCAGCAGTACTTC	CASSPGQVSQQYF
TRBV29-1	few	TRBD1	TRBJ1-5	TGCAGCGTACGGACAGGGGGGAATCAGCCCCAGCATTTT	CSVRTGGNQPQHF
TRBV20-1	many	TRBD1	TRBJ2-7	TGCAGTGCTAGCACAGGGGGCTATTCCTACGAGCAGTACTTC	CSASTGGYSYEQYF
TRBV7-2	many	NA	TRBJ1-1	TGTGCCAGCAGCCTACCCAGACTTAACACTGAAGCTTTCTTT	CASSLPRLNTEAFF
TRBV20-1	many	NA	TRBJ2-3	TGCAGTGCTAGAGATGCCCGCCCAGGGGCCACAGATACGCAGTATTTT	CSARDARPGATDTQYF
TRBV15	many	NA	TRBJ1-1	TGTGCCACCAGCAGAGACCCTGGAGCTGACACTGAAGCTTTCTTT	CATSRDPGADTEAFF
TRBV3-1	many	NA	TRBJ1-6	TGTGCCAGCAGCCCCCGGATGCATTCACCCCTCCACTTT	CASSPRMHSPLHF
TRBV28	few	NA	TRBJ2-4	TGTGCCAGCAACAATGGAGGGGTTCAGTACTTC	CASNNGGVQYF
TRBV7-9	many	NA	TRBJ2-2	TGTGCCAGCAGCTCAACTCTGAGAGAGCTGTTTTTT	CASSSTLRELFF
TRBV18	many	TRBD2	TRBJ2-3	TGTGCCAGCTCACCACCCACTAGCGGGGGAGCAGATACGCAGTATTTT	CASSPPTSGGADTQYF
TRBV27	few	NA	TRBJ2-7	TGTGCCAGCAGTTTTTCCTACGGGACACCAAACTACGAGCAGTACTTC	CASSFSYGTPNYEQYF
TRBV6-6	few	NA	TRBJ1-1	TGTGCCAGCATAGCCGGCAGGAACACTGAAGCTTTCTTT	CASIAGRNTEAFF
TRBV29-1	once	NA	TRBJ1-1	TGCAGCGTTGCGAAGAACACTGAAGCTTTCTTT	CSVAKNTEAFF
TRBV2	many	NA	TRBJ2-5	TGTGCCAGCAGCCAGCTAGAGACCCAGTACTTC	CASSQLETQYF
TRBV29-1	few	TRBD1	TRBJ1-1	TGCAGCGCTGGGAGGACAGGGGTGAACACTGAAGCTTTCTTT	CSAGRTGVNTEAFF
TRBV28	NA	NA	TRBJ2-4	TGTGCCAGCAGTGTCGGCAGTGTTGGGGCCAAAAACATTCAGTACTTC	CASSVGSVGAKNIQYF
TRBV9	NA	NA	TRBJ1-2	TGTACCAGCAGCGTAGAGGGTAACTATGGCTACACCTTC	CTSSVEGNYGYTF
TRBV20-1	many	TRBD2	TRBJ2-3	TGCAGTGCTAGAGGACTAGCGGGGGGTAATACGCAGTATTTT	CSARGLAGGNTQYF
TRBV29-1	NA	NA	TRBJ2-7	TGCAGCGTTGGGGTAGGGCTCTCCTACGAGCAGTACTTC	CSVGVGLSYEQYF
TRBV20-1	NA	NA	TRBJ2-3	TGCAGTGCCCCAGAGGGGGGCTTATCCACAGATACGCAGTATTTT	CSAPEGGLSTDTQYF
TRBV4-1	many	TRBD1	TRBJ2-7	TGCGCCAGCAGCCAAGATTTAGGGGCAGGGGGTAAATGGGAGCAGTACTTC	CASSQDLGAGGKWEQYF